This TCR beta chain came from a study of response to subunit inactivated influenza vaccine. General study points: There was a suggestion from the authors that each seasonal influenza vaccination recruits few new T cells.

Concerning this clonotype: Its matching antigen is unknown.

Between the trimmed V and J ends, which lost 5 bases and 9 bases, there was a span of 11 bases. The CDR3 has 12 residues. One entry per CDR3 protein, called by TCRdb with MiXCR from the RT-PCR reads. The data hold around 570,000 distinct CDR3 sequences, with around 8% observed a single time. This TCR was recovered from a man between 50 and 75 years old who received an inactivated influenza vaccine. Sequenced material: PBMCs from blood, taken around 25 months after vaccination. The rearrangement links TRBV12-3 or TRBV12-4 to TRBJ1-5; TRBD1 is a possible D gene (5 bases). The CDR3 DNA reads as TGTGCCAGCAGTCCCATGGGGGGGCCCCAGCATTTT. Protein: CASSPMGGPQHF.